In this sample, the clone carrying this T cell receptor (beta chain) turned up once. These data originate in a study of T cell responses to AZD1222 COVID-19 vaccine. Produced via immunoSEQ multiplex PCR; TCRdb's table is partial and in-frame only. The sample records about 120,000 clones, 70% to 90% being singletons. The CDR3 spans 11 residues. Germline V gene data show CDR1 as MDHEN and CDR2 as SYDVKM. V lost 6 bases and J 8 bases, leaving 10 bases between the germline ends. The V call is TRBV28, the J call TRBJ1-2; D is possibly TRBD1 (5 bases). Sequencing was performed on peripheral blood, taken on day 0 of AZD1222 vaccination. The source is an adult in good health. CDR3 in amino acids: CASRGVRGYTF. As DNA, the CDR3 is TGTGCCAGCAGGGGGGTCAGGGGCTACACCTTC.